This T cell receptor beta chain was sequenced for a study of T cells in Graves' hyperthyroidism and ophthalmopathy. This clonotype was seen ten or more times. TCR beta CDR3 sequences were amplified from RNA transcripts. HTBI primers were used for first-round RT-PCR of the TCR CDR3. One entry per CDR3 protein results from TCRdb running MiXCR on the multiplex PCR reads. The sample contains almost 350,000 distinct CDR3 sequences, about a sixth of which appear only once. Germline CDR1 DFQATT, CDR2 SNEGSKA (reference sequence). V shed 6 bases, J shed 6 bases, and the junction held 11 bases outside the gene matches. CDR3 length: 13 amino acids.

What was sequenced was blood. The V and J genes are TRBV20-1 and TRBJ2-7; 7 bases agree with TRBD1. The TCR was taken from a woman aged 35 to 49 with Graves' ophthalmopathy. CDR3 sequence reads: CSADRAEGLEQYF. The CDR3, as DNA: TGCAGTGCCGACAGGGCCGAGGGGCTCGAGCAGTACTTC.